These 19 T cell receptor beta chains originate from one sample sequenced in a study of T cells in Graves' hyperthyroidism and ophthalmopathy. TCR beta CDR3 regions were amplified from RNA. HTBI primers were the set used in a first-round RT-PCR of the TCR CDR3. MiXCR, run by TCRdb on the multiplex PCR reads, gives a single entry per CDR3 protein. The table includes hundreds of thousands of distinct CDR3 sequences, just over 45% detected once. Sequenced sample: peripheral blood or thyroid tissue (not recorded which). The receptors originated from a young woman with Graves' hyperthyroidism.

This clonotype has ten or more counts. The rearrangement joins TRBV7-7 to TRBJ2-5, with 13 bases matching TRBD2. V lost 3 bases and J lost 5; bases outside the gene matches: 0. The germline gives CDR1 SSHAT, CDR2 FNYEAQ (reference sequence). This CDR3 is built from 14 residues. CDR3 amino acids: CASSLTSGRETQYF. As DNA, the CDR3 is TGTGCCAGCAGCTTGACTAGCGGGAGGGAGACCCAGTACTTC.

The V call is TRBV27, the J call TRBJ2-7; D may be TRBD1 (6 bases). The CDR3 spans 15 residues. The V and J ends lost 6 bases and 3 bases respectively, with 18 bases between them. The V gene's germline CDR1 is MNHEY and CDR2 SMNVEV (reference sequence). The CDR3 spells CASSVKYREFYEQYF. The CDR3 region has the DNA TGTGCCAGCAGCGTAAAATACAGGGAATTCTACGAGCAGTACTTC.

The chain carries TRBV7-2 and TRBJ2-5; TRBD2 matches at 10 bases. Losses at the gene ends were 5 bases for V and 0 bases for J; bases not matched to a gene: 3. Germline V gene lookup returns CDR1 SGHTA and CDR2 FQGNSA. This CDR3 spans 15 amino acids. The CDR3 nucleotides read TGTGCCAGCAGCCCAGGGACTAGCGACCAAGAGACCCAGTACTTC. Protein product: CASSPGTSDQETQYF.

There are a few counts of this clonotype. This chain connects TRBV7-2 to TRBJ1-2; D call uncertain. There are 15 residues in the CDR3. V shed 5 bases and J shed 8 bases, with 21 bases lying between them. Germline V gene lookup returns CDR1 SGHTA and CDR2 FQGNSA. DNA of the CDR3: TGTGCCAGCAGCCTCCTCGGTAGCGGCGGCGAGGGCTACACCTTC. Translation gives CASSLLGSGGEGYTF.

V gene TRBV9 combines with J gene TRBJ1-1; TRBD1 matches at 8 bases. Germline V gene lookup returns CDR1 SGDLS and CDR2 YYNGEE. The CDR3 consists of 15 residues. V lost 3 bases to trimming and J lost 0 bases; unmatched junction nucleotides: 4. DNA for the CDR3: TGTGCCAGCAGCGCCGGACAGGGAATGAACACTGAAGCTTTCTTT. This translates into CASSAGQGMNTEAFF.

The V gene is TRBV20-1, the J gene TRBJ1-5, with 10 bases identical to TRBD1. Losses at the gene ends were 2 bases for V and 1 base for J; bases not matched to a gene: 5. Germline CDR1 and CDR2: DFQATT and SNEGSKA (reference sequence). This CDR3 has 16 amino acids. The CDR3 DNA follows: TGCAGTGCTAGACCCCGGGACAGGGGAAGCAATCAGCCCCAGCATTTT. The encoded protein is CSARPRDRGSNQPQHF.

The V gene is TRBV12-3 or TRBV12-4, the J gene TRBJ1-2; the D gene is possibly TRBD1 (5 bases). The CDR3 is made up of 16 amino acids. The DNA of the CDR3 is TGTGCTAGTGGTTTGGTAGTGGGCAGCAGGGACTATGGCTACACCTTC. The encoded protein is CASGLVVGSRDYGYTF.

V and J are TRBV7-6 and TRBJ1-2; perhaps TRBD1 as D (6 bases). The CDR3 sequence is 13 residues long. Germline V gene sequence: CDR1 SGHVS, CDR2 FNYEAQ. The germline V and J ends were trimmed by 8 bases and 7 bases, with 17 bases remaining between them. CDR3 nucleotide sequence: TGTGCCAGCGGAGGGACGGGGGGCGTTGGCTACACCTTC. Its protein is CASGGTGGVGYTF.

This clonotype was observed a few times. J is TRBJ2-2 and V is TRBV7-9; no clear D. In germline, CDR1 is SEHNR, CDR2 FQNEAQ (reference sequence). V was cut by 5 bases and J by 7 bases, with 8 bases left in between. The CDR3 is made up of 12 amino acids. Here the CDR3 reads CASSLEIGELFF. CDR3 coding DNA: TGTGCCAGCAGCCTGGAAATCGGGGAGCTGTTTTTT.

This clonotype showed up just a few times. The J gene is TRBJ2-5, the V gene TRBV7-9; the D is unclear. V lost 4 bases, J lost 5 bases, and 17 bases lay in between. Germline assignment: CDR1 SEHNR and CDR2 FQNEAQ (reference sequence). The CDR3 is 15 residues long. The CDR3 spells CASSSPGARRETQYF. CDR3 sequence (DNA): TGTGCCAGCAGCTCCCCGGGCGCCCGGCGGGAGACCCAGTACTTC.

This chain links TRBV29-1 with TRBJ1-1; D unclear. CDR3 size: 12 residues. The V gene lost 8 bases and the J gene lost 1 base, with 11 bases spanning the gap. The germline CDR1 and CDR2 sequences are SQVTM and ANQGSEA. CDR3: CSSERENTEAFF. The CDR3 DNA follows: TGCAGCAGTGAGCGAGAGAACACTGAAGCTTTCTTT.

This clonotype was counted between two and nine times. The CDR3 nucleotides are TGTGCCACCAGTAAAGTTGATCGGGACACCTTTTACTTC. Amino acids: CATSKVDRDTFYF. V and J are TRBV24-1 and TRBJ2-7; D possibly corresponds to TRBD1 (6 bases). Germline V gives CDR1 KGHDR, CDR2 SFDVKD. This CDR3 spans 13 amino acids. V lost 6 bases, J lost 13 bases, and 21 bases lay in between.

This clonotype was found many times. CDR3 in amino acids: CASSRQGAGYTF. For the CDR3, the DNA is TGTGCCAGCAGCCGACAGGGGGCTGGCTACACCTTC. The chain links TRBV2 to TRBJ1-2, with TRBD1 matching over 10 bases. The CDR3 is 12 residues long. V trimming: 6 bases; J trimming: 7 bases; junction bases outside the gene matches: 2. CDR1 is SNHLY, CDR2 FYNNEI, per germline.

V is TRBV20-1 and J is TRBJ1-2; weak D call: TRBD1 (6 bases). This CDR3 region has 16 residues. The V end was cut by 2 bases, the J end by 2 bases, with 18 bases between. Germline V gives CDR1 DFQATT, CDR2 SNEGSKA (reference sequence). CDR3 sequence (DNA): TGCAGTGCTAGACCAAATAACAGGGAACCGAACTATGGCTACACCTTC. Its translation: CSARPNNREPNYGYTF.

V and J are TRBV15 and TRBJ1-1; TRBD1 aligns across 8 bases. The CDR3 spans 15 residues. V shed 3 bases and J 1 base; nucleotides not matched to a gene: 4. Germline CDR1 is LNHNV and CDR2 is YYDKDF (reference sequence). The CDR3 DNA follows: TGTGCCACCAGCAGGACAGGGGTAAAGAACACTGAAGCTTTCTTT. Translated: CATSRTGVKNTEAFF. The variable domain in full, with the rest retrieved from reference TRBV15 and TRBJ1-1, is DAMVIQNPRYQVTQFGKPVTLSCSQTLNHNVMYWYQQKSSQAPKLLFHYYDKDFNNEADTPDNFQSRRPNTSFCFLDIRSPGLGDTAMYLCATSRTGVKNTEAFFGQGTRLTVV.

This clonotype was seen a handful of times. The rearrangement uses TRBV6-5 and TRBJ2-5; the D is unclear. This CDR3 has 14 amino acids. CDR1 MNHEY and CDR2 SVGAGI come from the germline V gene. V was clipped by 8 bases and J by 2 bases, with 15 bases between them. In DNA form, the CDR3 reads TGTGCCAGCGTTAGTGGCAGATTACAAGAGACCCAGTACTTC. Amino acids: CASVSGRLQETQYF.

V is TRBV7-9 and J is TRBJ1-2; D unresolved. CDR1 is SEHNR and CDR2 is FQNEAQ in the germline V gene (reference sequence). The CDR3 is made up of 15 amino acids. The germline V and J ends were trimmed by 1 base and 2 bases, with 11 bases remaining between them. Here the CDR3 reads CASSLDVSGNYGYTF. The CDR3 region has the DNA TGTGCCAGCAGCTTAGACGTCTCTGGAAACTATGGCTACACCTTC.

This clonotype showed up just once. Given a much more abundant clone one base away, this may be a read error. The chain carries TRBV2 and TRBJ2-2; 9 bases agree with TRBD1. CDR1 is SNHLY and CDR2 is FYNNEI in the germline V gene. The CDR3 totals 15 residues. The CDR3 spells CGSRAGTGRRGELFF. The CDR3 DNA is TGTGGCAGCAGGGCCGGGACAGGGCGTCGAGGGGAGCTGTTTTTT. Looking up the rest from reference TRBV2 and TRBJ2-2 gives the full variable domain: EPEVTQTPSHQVTQMGQEVILRCVPISNHLYFYWYRQILGQKVEFLVSFYNNEISEKSEIFDDQFSVERPDGSNFTLKIRSTKLEDSAMYFCGSRAGTGRRGELFFGEGSRLTVL.

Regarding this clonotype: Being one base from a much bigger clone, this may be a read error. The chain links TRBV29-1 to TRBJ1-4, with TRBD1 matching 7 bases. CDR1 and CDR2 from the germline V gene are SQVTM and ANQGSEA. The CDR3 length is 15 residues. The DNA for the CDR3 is TGCAGCGTCCTCCGGGACAGCTGGGGTAATGAAAAACTGCTTTTT. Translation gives CSVLRDSWGNEKLLF.